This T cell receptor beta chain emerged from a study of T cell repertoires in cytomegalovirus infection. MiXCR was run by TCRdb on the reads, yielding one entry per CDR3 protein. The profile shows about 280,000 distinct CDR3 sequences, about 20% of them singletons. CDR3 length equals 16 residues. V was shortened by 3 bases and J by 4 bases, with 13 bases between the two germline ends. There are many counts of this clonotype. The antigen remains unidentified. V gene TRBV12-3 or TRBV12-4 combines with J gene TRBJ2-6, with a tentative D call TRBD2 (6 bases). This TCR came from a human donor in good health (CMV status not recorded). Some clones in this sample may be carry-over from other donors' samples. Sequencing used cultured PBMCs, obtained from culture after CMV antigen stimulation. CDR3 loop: CASSFPGGSGANVLTF. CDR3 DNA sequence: TGTGCCAGCAGTTTTCCTGGGGGGTCGGGGGCCAACGTCCTGACTTTC.